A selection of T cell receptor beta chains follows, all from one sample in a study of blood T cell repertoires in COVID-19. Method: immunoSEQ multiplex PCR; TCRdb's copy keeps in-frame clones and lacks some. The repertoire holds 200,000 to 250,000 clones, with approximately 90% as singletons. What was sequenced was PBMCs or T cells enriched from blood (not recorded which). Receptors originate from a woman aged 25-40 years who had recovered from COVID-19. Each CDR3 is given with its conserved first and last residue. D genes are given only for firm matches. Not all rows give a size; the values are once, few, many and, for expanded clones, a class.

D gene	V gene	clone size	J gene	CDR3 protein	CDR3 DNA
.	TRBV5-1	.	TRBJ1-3	CASSLAGKSYGNTIYF	TGCGCCAGCAGCTTGGCAGGGAAGTCGTACGGAAACACCATATATTTT
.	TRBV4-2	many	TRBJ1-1	CASSQDQGDTEAFF	TGTGCCAGCAGCCAAGATCAAGGGGACACTGAAGCTTTCTTT
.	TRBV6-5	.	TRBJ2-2	CASSPTVPNTGELFF	TGTGCCAGCAGTCCGACAGTGCCGAACACCGGGGAGCTGTTTTTT
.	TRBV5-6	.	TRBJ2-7	CASSFFIGRTYEQYF	TGTGCCAGCAGCTTTTTCATTGGCAGAACCTACGAGCAGTACTTC
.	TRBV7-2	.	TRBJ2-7	CASSLQISYEQYF	TGTGCCAGCAGCTTACAAATCTCCTACGAGCAGTACTTC
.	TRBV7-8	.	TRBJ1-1	CASSLMRRTVLMNTEAFF	TGTGCCAGCAGCTTAATGAGGCGGACAGTCCTCATGAACACTGAAGCTTTCTTT
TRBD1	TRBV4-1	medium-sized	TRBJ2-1	CASSQWTGVYNEQFF	TGCGCCAGCAGCCAATGGACAGGGGTCTACAATGAGCAGTTCTTC
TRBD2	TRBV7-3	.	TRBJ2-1	CASSPLSGGAEQFF	TGTGCCAGCAGCCCACTTAGCGGGGGCGCTGAGCAGTTCTTC
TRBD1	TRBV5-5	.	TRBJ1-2	CASSSFRTGTDGYTF	TGTGCCAGCAGCTCCTTTCGGACAGGGACGGACGGCTACACCTTC
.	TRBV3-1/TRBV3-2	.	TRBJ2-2	CASSQDRGRGNIGELFF	TGTGCCAGCAGCCAAGATCGGGGGCGGGGGAACATCGGGGAGCTGTTTTTT
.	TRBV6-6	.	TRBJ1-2	CASIELSGSYGYTF	TGTGCCAGCATAGAGCTATCAGGGTCCTATGGCTACACCTTC
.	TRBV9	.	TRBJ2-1	CASSVIVSNEQFF	TGTGCCAGCAGCGTCATAGTATCCAATGAGCAGTTCTTC
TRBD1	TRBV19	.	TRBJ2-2	CASRTGWSAGELFF	TGTGCCAGTCGGACAGGGTGGAGCGCCGGGGAGCTGTTTTTT
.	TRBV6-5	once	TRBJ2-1	CASSPQGYEQFF	TGTGCCAGCAGCCCACAGGGCTATGAGCAGTTCTTC
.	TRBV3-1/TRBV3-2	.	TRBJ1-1	CASSPRPNTKDTEAFF	TGTGCCAGCAGCCCGCGCCCTAATACTAAGGACACTGAAGCTTTCTTT
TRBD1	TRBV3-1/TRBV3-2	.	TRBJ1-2	CASSQDQGDSSYGYTF	TGTGCCAGCAGCCAAGATCAGGGGGACTCCAGCTATGGCTACACCTTC
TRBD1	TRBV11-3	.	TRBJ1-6	CASSSQTGMNSPLHF	TGTGCCAGCAGCTCCCAGACAGGGATGAATTCACCCCTCCACTTT
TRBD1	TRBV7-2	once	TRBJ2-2	CASSLALGQGAIGELFF	TGTGCCAGCAGCTTAGCCCTTGGGCAGGGGGCGATCGGGGAGCTGTTTTTT
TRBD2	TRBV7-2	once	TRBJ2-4	CASSLVGGSKNIQYF	TGTGCCAGCAGCTTAGTCGGGGGGAGCAAAAACATTCAGTACTTC
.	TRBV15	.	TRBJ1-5	CATSVRTDQPQHF	TGTGCCACCAGCGTACGGACAGATCAGCCCCAGCATTTT
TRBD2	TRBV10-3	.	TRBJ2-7	CAISERGGVAGVEQYF	TGTGCCATCAGTGAGCGGGGGGGAGTAGCGGGTGTCGAGCAGTACTTC
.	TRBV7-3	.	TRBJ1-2	CASSLSRVEGYTF	TGTGCCAGCAGCTTAAGCAGGGTAGAGGGCTACACCTTC
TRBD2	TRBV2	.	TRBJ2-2	CASSEAGTSTYGELFF	TGTGCCAGCAGTGAAGCGGGGACTAGCACTTACGGGGAGCTGTTTTTT
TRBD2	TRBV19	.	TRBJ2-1	CASTRSGGLSYNEQFF	TGTGCCAGTACCCGTAGCGGGGGCCTTTCCTACAATGAGCAGTTCTTC
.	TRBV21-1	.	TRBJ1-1	CASSKEMRIKEAFF	TGTGCCAGCAGCAAAGAAATGAGGATTAAAGAAGCTTTCTTT
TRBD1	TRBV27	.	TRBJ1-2	CASRDRGRGYTF	TGTGCCAGCAGGGACAGGGGCCGTGGCTACACCTTC
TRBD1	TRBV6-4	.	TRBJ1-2	CASSDLGQGAVYGYTF	TGTGCCAGCAGTGACTTGGGACAGGGGGCTGTTTATGGCTACACCTTC
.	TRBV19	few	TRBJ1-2	CASTTEEGLGYTF	TGTGCCAGTACCACCGAGGAGGGGTTGGGCTACACCTTC
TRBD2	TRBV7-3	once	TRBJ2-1	CASSQPTSGESYNEQFF	TGTGCCAGCAGCCAGCCTACTAGCGGTGAATCCTACAATGAGCAGTTCTTC
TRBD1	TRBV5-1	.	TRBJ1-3	CASSLGQGGNTIYF	TGCGCCAGCAGCCTAGGACAGGGCGGAAACACCATATATTTT
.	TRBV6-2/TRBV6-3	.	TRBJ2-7	CASSKNSEVYEQYF	TGTGCCAGCAGCAAAAATTCAGAGGTCTACGAGCAGTACTTC
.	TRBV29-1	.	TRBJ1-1	CSVRPPGRTEAFF	TGCAGCGTTAGGCCCCCAGGTCGGACTGAAGCTTTCTTT
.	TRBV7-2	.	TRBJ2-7	CASSPSGAGGYTYEQYF	TGTGCCAGCAGCCCCTCGGGTGCTGGCGGCTATACCTACGAGCAGTACTTC
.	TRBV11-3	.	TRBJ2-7	CASSPSGAGSYEQYF	TGTGCCAGCAGCCCCTCTGGAGCTGGGTCCTACGAGCAGTACTTC